This note documents a single T cell receptor (beta chain) sequence. Intraepithelial and lamina propria lymphocytes were freed from processed graft tissue. Some clones are missing from TCRdb's copy, which holds only in-frame ones; the method was immunoSEQ multiplex PCR. The sample holds 15,000 to 20,000 clones, 75% to 85% seen once. The V gene end was trimmed by 4 bases and the J gene end by 0 bases; junction bases not matched to a gene: 15. The CDR3 length is 19 residues. CDR1 and CDR2 (germline): SGHRS, YFSETQ. The data are from a study of graft-versus-host responses after intestinal transplantation.

The TCR comes from a human patient who received an intestinal transplant, so some T cells may come from the graft donor. V is TRBV5-1 and J is TRBJ1-3; TRBD1 matches at 8 bases. The sample consisted of ileum tissue, taken 584 days after intestinal transplantation. The DNA for the CDR3 is TGCGCCAGCAGCACTTCGGATGGGACAGGAACCTACTCTGGAAACACCATATATTTT. This sequence encodes CASSTSDGTGTYSGNTIYF.